What follows are 14 T cell receptor beta chains derived from one specimen sequenced in a study of blood T cell repertoires in COVID-19. TCRdb's table, derived via immunoSEQ multiplex PCR, lists solely in-frame clones and lacks some. The repertoire includes 150,000 or so clones, around 86% of them detected once, and roughly 6.6% sits in the top ten. Sequencing input: peripheral blood. The receptor source for this set is a man of 80 years or more with acute or convalescent COVID-19.

CDR3 DNA: TGTGCCAGCAGCTTGATGGGGAGAGCGTACAATGAGCAGTTCTTC. It yields the protein CASSLMGRAYNEQFF. The V call is TRBV5-6, the J call TRBJ2-1; TRBD2 is a possible D gene (5 bases). With 1 base removed from V and 4 bases from J, the gap between germline ends came to 12 bases. This CDR3 comprises 15 residues. CDR1 SGHDT and CDR2 YYEEEE come from the germline V gene.

The chain joins TRBV7-9 to TRBJ2-5, with 15 bases fitting TRBD2. The CDR3 has 17 residues. Trimming removed 4 bases from V and 5 bases from J; junction bases left unmatched: 8. Germline CDR1 reads SEHNR; CDR2 reads FQNEAQ (reference sequence). The CDR3 bases are TGTGCCAGCAGCTACCCGGGACTAGCGGGGGGTTGGGAGACCCAGTACTTC. Translated, it gives CASSYPGLAGGWETQYF.

This rearrangement joins TRBV7-9 to TRBJ1-2; D is perhaps TRBD1 (5 bases). V lost 5 bases and J 4 bases, leaving 11 bases between the germline ends. The CDR3 is 13 amino acids. Germline CDR1 reads SEHNR; CDR2 reads FQNEAQ (reference sequence). The CDR3 DNA reads TGTGCCAGCAGCCCTGACAGTGTCTATGGCTACACCTTC. It encodes CASSPDSVYGYTF.

The chain couples TRBV2 to TRBJ2-2; the D gene is possibly TRBD2 (6 bases). V lost 8 bases to trimming and J lost 1 base, with 20 bases between them. Looked up from germline, CDR1 is SNHLY and CDR2 is FYNNEI. The CDR3 is made up of 17 amino acids. This CDR3 reads CASGVGGALLNTGELFF. CDR3 nucleotides: TGTGCCAGCGGGGTTGGAGGGGCGCTCTTGAACACCGGGGAGCTGTTTTTT. Full variable domain (rest looked up from reference TRBV2 and TRBJ2-2): EPEVTQTPSHQVTQMGQEVILRCVPISNHLYFYWYRQILGQKVEFLVSFYNNEISEKSEIFDDQFSVERPDGSNFTLKIRSTKLEDSAMYFCASGVGGALLNTGELFFGEGSRLTVL.

The genes are TRBV6-2 or TRBV6-3 and TRBJ1-5, with D possibly TRBD1 on 6 matching bases. The CDR3 contains 17 residues. Germline V gene lookup returns CDR1 MNHEY and CDR2 SVGEGT. V lost 5 bases and J 0 bases, leaving 17 bases between the germline ends. CDR3 protein: CASSRNRDTDSNQPQHF. As DNA, the CDR3 is TGTGCCAGCAGTCGGAACCGGGACACAGATAGCAATCAGCCCCAGCATTTT.

This clone was seen only a few times. The chain recombines TRBV5-6 with TRBJ1-2; the match to TRBD1 covers 9 bases. In germline, CDR1 is SGHDT, CDR2 YYEEEE. The CDR3 has 13 amino acids. J was trimmed by 4 bases and V by 6 bases; bases with no gene match: 4. The CDR3 nucleotides read TGTGCCAGCATGGGACAGGGCCTCTATGGCTACACCTTC. Amino acids: CASMGQGLYGYTF.

The chain combines TRBV7-9 with TRBJ2-1; 10 bases line up with TRBD1. CDR1 and CDR2 (germline): SEHNR, FQNEAQ (reference sequence). The V and J ends lost 3 bases and 8 bases, in that order; junction bases with no gene match: 4. CDR3 length: 14 residues. The CDR3 DNA reads as TGTGCCAGCAGCTTTACGACAGGGGGCGATGAGCAGTTCTTC. It specifies CASSFTTGGDEQFF.

The chain carries TRBV3-1 (or the pseudogene TRBV3-2) and TRBJ2-7; 7 bases fit TRBD2. CDR3 length: 16 residues. Germline-derived CDR1 and CDR2 are LGHDT and YNNKEL (reference sequence). V was pared by 3 bases and J by 7 bases, with 15 bases of the junction left unmatched. This chain's CDR3 is CASSHTAWGRGGEQYF. In nucleotides, the CDR3 is TGTGCCAGCAGCCATACAGCTTGGGGGAGGGGAGGAGAGCAGTACTTC.

This clone was found once. The gene calls are TRBV11-2 and TRBJ1-6; TRBD1 aligns across 9 bases. The V segment lost 3 bases and the J segment 7 bases; nucleotides outside the gene matches: 1. This CDR3 contains 14 residues. From germline, CDR1 is SGHAT and CDR2 FQNNGV. The CDR3 bases are TGTGCCAGCAGCTTGGGACAGGGAAATTCACCCCTCCACTTT. The encoded protein is CASSLGQGNSPLHF.

As DNA, the CDR3 is TGTGCCAGCAGCTTCGTTGCGGGAGCATCGTACAATGAGCAGTTCTTC. This translates into CASSFVAGASYNEQFF. The gene calls are TRBV3-1 (or the pseudogene TRBV3-2) and TRBJ2-1; 7 bases fit TRBD2. V shed 5 bases and J 4 bases; nucleotides not matched to a gene: 11. The CDR3 is 16 amino acids. CDR1 is LGHDT, CDR2 YNNKEL, per germline (reference sequence).

The chain employs TRBV6-5 and TRBJ1-1, with 10 positions matching TRBD1. J gave up 11 bases and V 6 bases, and 9 bases lay outside the gene matches. Germline V lookup: CDR1 MNHEY, CDR2 SVGAGI. The CDR3 covers 13 residues. CDR3 nucleotide sequence: TGTGCCAGCAGGACACGGGACAGGGGCGACGCTTTCTTT. Protein product: CASRTRDRGDAFF.

J is TRBJ1-4 and V is TRBV10-2; no definite D call. The CDR3 covers 15 residues. The V and J ends lost 6 bases and 0 bases respectively, with 11 bases between them. In germline, CDR1 is WSHSY, CDR2 SAAADI. CDR3: CASRQKTATNEKLFF. The CDR3 region has the DNA TGCGCCAGCAGACAGAAAACAGCAACTAATGAAAAACTGTTTTTT.

V is TRBV28 and J is TRBJ1-4, with 8 positions matching TRBD1. The CDR3 is made up of 15 amino acids. Germline CDR1 is MDHEN and CDR2 is SYDVKM. Trimming cost V 2 bases and J 7 bases; bases outside gene matches: 6. The CDR3 here is CASSLDHRGTEKLFF. The CDR3 DNA is TGTGCCAGCAGTTTAGATCACAGGGGGACTGAAAAACTGTTTTTT.

This clone was recorded once. This chain uses TRBV12-3 or TRBV12-4 with TRBJ1-2, with a tentative D call TRBD1 (5 bases). The length of the CDR3 is 12 residues. The V gene lost 3 bases and the J gene lost 8 bases, with 10 bases spanning the gap. The CDR3 reads CASSLGGVGYTF. The CDR3 DNA sequence: TGTGCCAGCAGTTTGGGGGGGGTCGGCTACACCTTC.